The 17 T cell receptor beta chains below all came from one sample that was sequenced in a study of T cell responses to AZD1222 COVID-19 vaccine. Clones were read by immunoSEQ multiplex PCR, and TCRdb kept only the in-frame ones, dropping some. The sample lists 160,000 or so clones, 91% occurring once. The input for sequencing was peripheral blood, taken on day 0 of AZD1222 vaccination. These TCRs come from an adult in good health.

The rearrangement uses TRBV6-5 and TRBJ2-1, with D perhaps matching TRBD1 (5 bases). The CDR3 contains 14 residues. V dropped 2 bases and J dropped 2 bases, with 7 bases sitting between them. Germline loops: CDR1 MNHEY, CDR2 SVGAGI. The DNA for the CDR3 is TGTGCCAGCAGTTACAAGGGGACCTACAATGAGCAGTTCTTC. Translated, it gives CASSYKGTYNEQFF.

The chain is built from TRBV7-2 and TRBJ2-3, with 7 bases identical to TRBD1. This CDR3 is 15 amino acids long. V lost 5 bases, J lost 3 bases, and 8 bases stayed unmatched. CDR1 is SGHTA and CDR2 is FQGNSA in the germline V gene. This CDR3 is CASSLSGQNTDTQYF. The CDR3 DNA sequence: TGTGCCAGCAGCCTATCGGGACAGAATACAGATACGCAGTATTTT.

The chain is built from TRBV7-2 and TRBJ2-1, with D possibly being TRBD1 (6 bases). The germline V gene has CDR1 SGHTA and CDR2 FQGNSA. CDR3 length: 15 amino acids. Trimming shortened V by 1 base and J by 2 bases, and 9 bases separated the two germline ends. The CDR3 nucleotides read TGTGCCAGCAGCTTAGGTGGACAGCCCTACAATGAGCAGTTCTTC. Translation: CASSLGGQPYNEQFF.

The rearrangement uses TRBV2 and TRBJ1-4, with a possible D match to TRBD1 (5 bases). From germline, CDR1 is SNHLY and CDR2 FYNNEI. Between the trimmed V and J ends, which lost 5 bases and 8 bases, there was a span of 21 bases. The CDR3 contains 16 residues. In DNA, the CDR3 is TGTGCCAGCAGTCCTCGCGGGGGGACTGGGTTCGAAAAACTGTTTTTT. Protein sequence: CASSPRGGTGFEKLFF.

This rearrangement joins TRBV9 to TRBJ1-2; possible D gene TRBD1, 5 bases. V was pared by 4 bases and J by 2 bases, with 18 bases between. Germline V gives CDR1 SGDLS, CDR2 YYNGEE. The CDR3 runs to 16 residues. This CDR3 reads CASSFHLGVGNYGYTF. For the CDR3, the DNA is TGTGCCAGCAGCTTTCACTTAGGGGTCGGGAACTATGGCTACACCTTC.

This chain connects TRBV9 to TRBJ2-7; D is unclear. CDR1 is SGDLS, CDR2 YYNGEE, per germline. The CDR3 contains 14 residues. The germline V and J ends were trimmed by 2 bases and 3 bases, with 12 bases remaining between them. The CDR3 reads CASSVFETGYEQYF. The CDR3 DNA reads TGTGCCAGCAGCGTTTTCGAAACTGGCTACGAGCAGTACTTC.

As DNA, the CDR3 is TGTGCCAGCTCACCCTGGGACAGCTCTGGAAACACCATATATTTT. Translated, it gives CASSPWDSSGNTIYF. V usage is TRBV18 and J usage is TRBJ1-3, with 7 bases identical to TRBD1. The CDR3 length is 15 residues. Per the germline V gene, CDR1 is KGHSH and CDR2 is LQKENI. V lost 3 bases to trimming and J lost 0 bases; unmatched junction nucleotides: 2.

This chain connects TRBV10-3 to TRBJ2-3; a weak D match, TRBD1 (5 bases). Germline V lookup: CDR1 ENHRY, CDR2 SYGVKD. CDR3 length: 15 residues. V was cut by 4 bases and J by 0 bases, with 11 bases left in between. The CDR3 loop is CAISVIQESTDTQYF. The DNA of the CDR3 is TGTGCCATCAGTGTTATACAGGAAAGCACAGATACGCAGTATTTT.

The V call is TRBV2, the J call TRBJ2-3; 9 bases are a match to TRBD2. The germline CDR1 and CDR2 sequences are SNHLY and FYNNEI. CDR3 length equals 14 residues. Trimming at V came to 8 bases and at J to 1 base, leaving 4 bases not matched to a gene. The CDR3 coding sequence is TGTGCCAGCTATAGCGGGAGAGGCACAGATACGCAGTATTTT. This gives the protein CASYSGRGTDTQYF.

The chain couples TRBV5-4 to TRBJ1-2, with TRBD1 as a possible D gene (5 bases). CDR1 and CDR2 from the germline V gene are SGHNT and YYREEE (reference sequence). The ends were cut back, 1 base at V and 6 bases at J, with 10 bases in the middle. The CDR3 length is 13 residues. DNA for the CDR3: TGTGCCAGCAGCTTGATCGCAGGGAATGGCTACACCTTC. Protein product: CASSLIAGNGYTF. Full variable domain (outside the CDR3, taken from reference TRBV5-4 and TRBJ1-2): ETGVTQSPTHLIKTRGQQVTLRCSSQSGHNTVSWYQQALGQGPQFIFQYYREEENGRGNFPPRFSGLQFPNYSSELNVNALELDDSALYLCASSLIAGNGYTFGSGTRLTVV.

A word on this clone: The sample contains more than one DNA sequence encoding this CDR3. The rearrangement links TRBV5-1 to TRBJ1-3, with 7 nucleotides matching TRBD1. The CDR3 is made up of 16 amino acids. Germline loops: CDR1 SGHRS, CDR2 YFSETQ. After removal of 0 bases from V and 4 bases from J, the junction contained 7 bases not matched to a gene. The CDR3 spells CASSLETTGAGNTIYF. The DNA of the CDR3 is TGCGCCAGCAGCTTGGAGACTACAGGGGCGGGAAACACCATATATTTT.

This chain's CDR3 is CASSRDSNYGYTF. CDR3 nucleotide sequence: TGTGCCAGCAGTCGGGACAGTAACTATGGCTACACCTTC. The V call is TRBV6-5, the J call TRBJ1-2; 7 bases line up with TRBD1. Trimming took 5 bases from V and 1 from J; bases not matched to a gene: 1. Germline lookup yields CDR1 MNHEY and CDR2 SVGAGI. The CDR3 spans 13 residues.

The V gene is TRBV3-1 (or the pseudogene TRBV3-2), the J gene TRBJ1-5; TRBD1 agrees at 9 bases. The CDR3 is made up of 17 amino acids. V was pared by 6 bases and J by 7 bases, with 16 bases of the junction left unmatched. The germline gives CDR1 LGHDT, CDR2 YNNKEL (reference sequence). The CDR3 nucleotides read TGTGCCAGCAGTCTAGGGGACCCGGGACAGGGAAGGCAGCCCCAGCATTTT. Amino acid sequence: CASSLGDPGQGRQPQHF.

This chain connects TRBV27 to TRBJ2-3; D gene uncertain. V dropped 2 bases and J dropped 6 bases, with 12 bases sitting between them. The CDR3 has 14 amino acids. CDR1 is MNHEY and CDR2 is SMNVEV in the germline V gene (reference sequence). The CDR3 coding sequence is TGTGCCAGCAGTTTAGCACAATACTCCGATACGCAGTATTTT. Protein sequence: CASSLAQYSDTQYF.

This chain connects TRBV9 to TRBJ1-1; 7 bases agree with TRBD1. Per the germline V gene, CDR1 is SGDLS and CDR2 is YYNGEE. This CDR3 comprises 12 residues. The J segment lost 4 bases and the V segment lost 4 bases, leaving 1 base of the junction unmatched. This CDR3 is CASSQGGTEAFF. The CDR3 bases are TGTGCCAGCAGCCAGGGGGGCACTGAAGCTTTCTTT.

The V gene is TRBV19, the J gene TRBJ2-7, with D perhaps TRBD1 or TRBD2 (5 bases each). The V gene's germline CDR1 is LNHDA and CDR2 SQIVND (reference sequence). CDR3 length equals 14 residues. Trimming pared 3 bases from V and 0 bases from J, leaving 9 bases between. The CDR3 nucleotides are TGTGCCAGTAGTATCCTTGGGGGCTCCTACGAGCAGTACTTC. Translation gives CASSILGGSYEQYF. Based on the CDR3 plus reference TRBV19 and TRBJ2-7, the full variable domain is DGGITQSPKYLFRKEGQNVTLSCEQNLNHDAMYWYRQDPGQGLRLIYYSQIVNDFQKGDIAEGYSVSREKKESFPLTVTSAQKNPTAFYLCASSILGGSYEQYFGPGTRLTVT.

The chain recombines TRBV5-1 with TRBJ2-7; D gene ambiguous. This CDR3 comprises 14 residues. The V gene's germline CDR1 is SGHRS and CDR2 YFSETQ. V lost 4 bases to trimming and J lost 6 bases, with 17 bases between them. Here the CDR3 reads CASSPLESAGEQYF. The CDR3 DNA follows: TGCGCCAGCAGCCCCCTAGAGTCTGCAGGCGAGCAGTACTTC.